Listed here are 24 T cell receptor beta chains from one sample, sequenced in a study of tumor-infiltrating lymphocytes in primary liver carcinoma. A constant-region primer served to make TCR beta cDNA from about 500 ng total RNA. Construction of TCR beta libraries relied on three successive nested multiplex PCR rounds employing slightly modified ARM-PCR. Forward primers for TRBV1-TRBV30 and a C-beta reverse primer served the first two PCR rounds, at about 9 cycles each. Each CDR3 protein gets one entry after TCRdb re-called the multiplex PCR reads with MiXCR. The sample lists 300,000 to 400,000 distinct CDR3 sequences, more than 55% occurring once. Unsorted whole blood supplied the blood RNA, and germline DNA was isolated too. Sequencing input: peripheral blood. These receptors were collected from a man aged 35 to 55 with primary liver carcinoma and hepatitis B virus infection.

In the case of this clonotype: Just one base apart from a much larger clone, this may be a read error. The V and J genes are TRBV6-6 and TRBJ2-7; 7 bases match TRBD2. J gave up 2 bases and V 8 bases, and 9 bases lay outside the gene matches. CDR3 length: 14 residues. Germline lookup yields CDR1 MNHNY and CDR2 SVGAGI (reference sequence). The CDR3 loop is CASCRASGTYEQYF. Here the CDR3 DNA reads TGTGCCAGCTGCAGAGCTAGCGGCACCTACGAGCAGTACTTC.

A note on this clonotype: The conserved final phenylalanine or tryptophan is absent from the CDR3, which likely points to a read error. The rearrangement joins TRBV6-2 or TRBV6-3 to TRBJ1-1, with D maybe TRBD1 (6 bases). This CDR3 spans 13 amino acids. Per the germline V gene, CDR1 is MNHEY and CDR2 is SVGEGT. V was cut by 6 bases and J by 3 bases, with 11 bases left in between. DNA for the CDR3: TGTGCCAGCAGATCCAGGGGAGACACTGAAGCTTTCTCT. Translation: CASRSRGDTEAFS.

With regard to this clonotype: One base away lies a much larger clone, so this may be a sequencing read error. The conserved phenylalanine or tryptophan normally closing the CDR3 is absent here, so this likely arose from a read error. The CDR3: CASSSGPETQYS. The CDR3 nucleotides are TGTGCCAGCAGTTCAGGGCCGGAGACCCAGTACTCC. The chain uses TRBV12-3 or TRBV12-4 and TRBJ2-5; D might be TRBD1 (5 bases). The V gene lost 4 bases and the J gene lost 5 bases, with 8 bases spanning the gap. This CDR3 comprises 12 residues.

This clonotype was seen many times. The chain recombines TRBV5-5 with TRBJ2-5, with D hard to call. The CDR3 extends over 12 amino acids. Germline CDR1 and CDR2: SGHKS and YYEKEE (reference sequence). Trimming left V 4 bases short and J 5 bases short, with 9 bases between. The CDR3 coding sequence is TGTGCCAGCAGCCCGCTTGGCGAGACCCAGTACTTC. Its protein is CASSPLGETQYF.

V and J are TRBV11-2 and TRBJ2-1; either TRBD1 or TRBD2 may fit D (6 bases each). The V gene's germline CDR1 is SGHAT and CDR2 FQNNGV. This CDR3 has 16 amino acids. CDR3 nucleotides: TGTGTCAACAGCTTAGGGGGGACGGGCCCGGTGGAAGAGCAGTTCTTC. This gives the protein CVNSLGGTGPVEEQFF.

This clonotype showed up just once. A much larger clone differs from this one at a single base, so this may be a read error. This chain links TRBV6-1 with TRBJ2-7, with 8 nucleotides matching TRBD1. Trimming at V came to 4 bases and at J to 2 bases, leaving 10 bases not matched to a gene. CDR3 length equals 16 residues. CDR1 and CDR2 (germline): MNHNS, SASEGT. The CDR3 is CASSVGSDRGTYEQYF. Written as DNA, the CDR3 is TGTGCCAGCAGTGTCGGCTCCGACAGGGGAACCTACGAGCAGTACTTC.

V and J are TRBV24-1 and TRBJ1-5; D may be TRBD1 (6 bases). CDR1 and CDR2 (germline): KGHDR, SFDVKD. The CDR3 runs 15 residues. The V end was cut by 4 bases, the J end by 2 bases, with 11 bases between. The CDR3 spells CATSERGKGNQPQHF. Written as DNA, the CDR3 is TGTGCCACCAGTGAGAGGGGGAAAGGCAATCAGCCCCAGCATTTT.

In the case of this clonotype: Compared with germline, one end of the junction differs, possibly owing to a read error. The chain recombines TRBV10-3 with TRBJ1-1; D remains unclear. The CDR3 is made up of 15 amino acids. From germline, CDR1 is ENHRY and CDR2 SYGVKD. The CDR3 loop reads CAICELMGMNTEAFF. As DNA, the CDR3 is TGTGCCATCTGTGAGTTGATGGGGATGAACACTGAAGCTTTCTTT.

This clonotype occurred once. A much larger clonotype is one base distant, so this may be a read error. The V and J genes are TRBV6-5 and TRBJ2-6; no clear D. The CDR3 extends over 14 amino acids. Germline-derived CDR1 and CDR2 are MNHEY and SVGAGI. CDR3 sequence (DNA): TGTGCCAGCAGTTACTCCTCTGAGGCCAACGTCCTGACTTTC. It codes for CASSYSSEANVLTF.

To note about this clonotype: This could be a read error, since a much larger clone is one nucleotide away. The genes are TRBV4-2 and TRBJ2-1; TRBD2 is a possible D gene (6 bases). Germline assignment: CDR1 LGHNA and CDR2 YNFKEQ. This CDR3 spans 15 amino acids. The CDR3 nucleotides read TGTCCCAGCAGCTCGGGACTTGGCGGAAACAATGAGCAGTTCTTC. It yields the protein CPSSSGLGGNNEQFF.

Note on this clonotype: This may stem from a read error, because a much larger clone lies one nucleotide away. V is TRBV4-1 and J is TRBJ2-2, with 7 bases that match TRBD2. The V and J ends lost 0 bases and 2 bases, in that order; junction bases with no gene match: 9. The CDR3 contains 18 residues. Germline V gene sequence: CDR1 MGHRA, CDR2 YSYEKL. In DNA, the CDR3 is TGCGCCAGCAGCCAAGATGGAGCGGGACGGTTTAACACCGGGGAGCTGTTTTTT. As protein: CASSQDGAGRFNTGELFF.

The chain links TRBV4-2 to TRBJ2-3; D is undetermined. V was cut by 6 bases and J by 2 bases, with 18 bases left in between. Per germline, CDR1 LGHNA and CDR2 YNFKEQ. CDR3 length: 16 residues. The CDR3 coding sequence is TGTGCCAGCAGACAATCGCGAACAGATTACACAGATACGCAGTATTTT. It yields the protein CASRQSRTDYTDTQYF.

The V gene is TRBV29-1, the J gene TRBJ1-1; 10 bases line up with TRBD1. V lost 7 bases, J lost 7 bases, and 12 bases stayed unmatched. The CDR3 totals 14 residues. From germline, CDR1 is SQVTM and CDR2 ANQGSEA. The DNA for the CDR3 is TGCAGCGCGGAGGTGGGACAGGGGAGCATTGAAGCTTTCTTT. The encoded protein is CSAEVGQGSIEAFF.

Turning to this clonotype: One end of the junction is discordant with germline, which a read error may explain. This rearrangement joins TRBV7-8 to TRBJ1-1; the D is unclear. Germline CDR1 SGHVS, CDR2 FQNEAQ. The CDR3 runs 12 residues. The DNA for the CDR3 is TGTGCCAACAGCACGGGGAGCACTGAAGCTTTCTTT. Translation: CANSTGSTEAFF.

The rearrangement links TRBV29-1 to TRBJ2-1; the D is unclear. Trimming stripped 6 bases from V and 7 bases from J, with 19 bases between. The CDR3 has 14 residues. The germline CDR1 and CDR2 sequences are SQVTM and ANQGSEA. CDR3 amino acids: CSVVHGPSGNEQFF. The CDR3 coding sequence is TGCAGCGTCGTACATGGTCCCAGTGGGAATGAGCAGTTCTTC.

Details on this clonotype: One base away lies a much larger clone, so this may be a sequencing read error. The rearrangement uses TRBV4-1 and TRBJ2-3, with D possibly TRBD2 on 5 matching bases. V gave up 5 bases and J gave up 2 bases, with 14 bases separating them. Germline V gene sequence: CDR1 MGHRA, CDR2 YSYEKL. CDR3 length equals 15 residues. CDR3 DNA sequence: TGCGCCAGCAGCGAAGGGTCGGGAATCACAGATACGCAGTATTTT. This sequence encodes CASSEGSGITDTQYF.

Note on this clonotype: Since the CDR3 does not end with the conserved phenylalanine or tryptophan, this likely comes from a read error. The chain has TRBV4-3 and TRBJ1-2; tentatively, D is TRBD1 (5 bases). Germline V gene lookup returns CDR1 LGHNA and CDR2 YSLEER. Trimming removed 0 bases from V and 3 bases from J, with 14 bases in between. The length of the CDR3 is 16 residues. The CDR3, as DNA: TGCGCCAGCAGCCAAGAAGGGAGGGGACGGGACTATGGCTACACCCCC. Encoded protein: CASSQEGRGRDYGYTP.

With regard to this clonotype: Without the conserved terminal phenylalanine or tryptophan, this CDR3 likely stems from a read error. CDR3 sequence: CASSQEIGSGKLFL. The DNA of the CDR3 is TGCGCCAGCAGTCAAGAGATCGGGTCGGGAAAACTGTTTCTT. The chain joins TRBV4-3 to TRBJ1-4; D remains ambiguous. Germline assignment: CDR1 LGHNA and CDR2 YSLEER. The CDR3 extends over 14 amino acids.

Note on this clonotype: One end of the junction varies from germline; a read error may be responsible. The gene calls are TRBV30 and TRBJ1-1; D is ambiguous. This CDR3 spans 12 amino acids. Germline lookup yields CDR1 GTSNPN and CDR2 SVGIG (reference sequence). CDR3 protein: CAWTLGGTEALF. In nucleotides, the CDR3 is TGTGCCTGGACCCTTGGTGGAACTGAAGCTCTCTTT.

This clonotype was detected only a few times. The chain has TRBV30 and TRBJ1-6; D may be TRBD1 (5 bases). Germline V CDR1 and CDR2: GTSNPN, SVGIG (reference sequence). This CDR3 region has 14 residues. Trimming cost V 0 bases and J 5 bases, with 8 bases left between them. CDR3: CAWSVGGDNSPLHF. The CDR3 DNA follows: TGTGCCTGGAGTGTTGGAGGGGATAATTCACCCCTCCACTTT.

The gene calls are TRBV10-3 and TRBJ1-5; weak D call: TRBD1 (5 bases). Deletions cut 8 bases from V and 7 bases from J, with 15 bases between. CDR1 and CDR2 (germline): ENHRY, SYGVKD. The CDR3 totals 13 residues. The CDR3 sequence is CAIASVWGQPQHF. The CDR3, as DNA: TGTGCCATCGCATCGGTATGGGGGCAGCCCCAGCATTTT.

Note on this clonotype: A much larger clone sits a single nucleotide away, making a read error possible. This chain uses TRBV12-3 or TRBV12-4 with TRBJ2-1, with D uncertain. This CDR3 is 14 amino acids long. DNA of the CDR3: TGTGTCAGCAGTTACCCAGGCTCATACAATGAGCAGTTCTTC. Translation gives CVSSYPGSYNEQFF.

There are many counts of this clonotype. The chain combines TRBV6-1 with TRBJ1-1, with D possibly matching TRBD1 (5 bases). This CDR3 spans 11 amino acids. CDR1 MNHNS and CDR2 SASEGT come from the germline V gene. The V and J ends lost 8 bases and 9 bases respectively, with 13 bases between them. The CDR3 DNA reads TGTGCCAGCTACAGAGACAGAAAAGCTTTCTTT. It codes for CASYRDRKAFF.

The V call is TRBV6-5, the J call TRBJ1-2; 7 bases match TRBD1. CDR3 size: 13 residues. Germline loops: CDR1 MNHEY, CDR2 SVGAGI. The CDR3 region is CVNRRDRAYGYTF. CDR3 coding DNA: TGTGTCAACAGACGCGACAGGGCCTATGGCTACACCTTC.